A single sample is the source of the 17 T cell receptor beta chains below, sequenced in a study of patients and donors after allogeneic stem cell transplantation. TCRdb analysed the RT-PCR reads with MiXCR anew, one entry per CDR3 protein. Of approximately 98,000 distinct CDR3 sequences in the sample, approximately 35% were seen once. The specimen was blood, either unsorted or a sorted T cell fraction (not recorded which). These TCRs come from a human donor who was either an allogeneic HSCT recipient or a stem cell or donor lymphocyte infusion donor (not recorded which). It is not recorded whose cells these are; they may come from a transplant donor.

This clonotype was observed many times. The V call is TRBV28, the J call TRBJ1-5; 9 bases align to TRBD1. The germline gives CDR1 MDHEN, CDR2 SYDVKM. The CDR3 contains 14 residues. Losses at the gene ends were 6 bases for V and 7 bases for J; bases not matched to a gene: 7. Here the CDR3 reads CASSTGTGRQPQHF. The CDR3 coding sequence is TGTGCCAGCAGCACCGGGACAGGGAGACAGCCCCAGCATTTT.

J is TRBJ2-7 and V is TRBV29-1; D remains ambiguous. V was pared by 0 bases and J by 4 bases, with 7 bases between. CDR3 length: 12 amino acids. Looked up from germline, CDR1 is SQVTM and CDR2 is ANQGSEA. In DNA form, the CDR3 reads TGCAGCGTTGAAGATAGCCATTACGAGCAGTACTTC. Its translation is CSVEDSHYEQYF.

The CDR3 sequence: CSASGSTDTQYF. For the CDR3, the DNA is TGCAGTGCTAGCGGGAGCACAGATACGCAGTATTTT. The J gene is TRBJ2-3, the V gene TRBV20-1; D gene ambiguous. Germline CDR1 DFQATT, CDR2 SNEGSKA (reference sequence). The CDR3 has 12 residues. V lost 3 bases to trimming and J lost 0 bases, with 4 bases between them.

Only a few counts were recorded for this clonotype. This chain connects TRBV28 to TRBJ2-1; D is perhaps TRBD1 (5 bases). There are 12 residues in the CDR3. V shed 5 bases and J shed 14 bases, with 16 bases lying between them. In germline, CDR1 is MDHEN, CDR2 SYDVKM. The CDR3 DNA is TGTGCCAGCAGTCCTCCCAAAGTAGGGGAGTTCTTC. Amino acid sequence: CASSPPKVGEFF.

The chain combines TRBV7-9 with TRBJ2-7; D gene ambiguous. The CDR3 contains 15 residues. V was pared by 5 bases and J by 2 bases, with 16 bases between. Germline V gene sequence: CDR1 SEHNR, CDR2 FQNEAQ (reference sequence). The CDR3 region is CASSLAEGIPYEQYF. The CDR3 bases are TGTGCCAGCAGCCTGGCGGAAGGGATCCCCTACGAGCAGTACTTC.

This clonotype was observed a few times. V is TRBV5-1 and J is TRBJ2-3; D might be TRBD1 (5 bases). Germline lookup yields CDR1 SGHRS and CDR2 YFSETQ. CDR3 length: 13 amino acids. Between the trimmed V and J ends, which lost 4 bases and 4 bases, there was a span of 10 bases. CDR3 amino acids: CASSPQGSDTQYF. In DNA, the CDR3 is TGCGCCAGCAGCCCCCAGGGTTCAGATACGCAGTATTTT.

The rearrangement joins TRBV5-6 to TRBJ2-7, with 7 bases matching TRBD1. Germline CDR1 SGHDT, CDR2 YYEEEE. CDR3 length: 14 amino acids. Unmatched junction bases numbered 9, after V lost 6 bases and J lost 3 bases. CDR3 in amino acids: CASTNEGQNYEQYF. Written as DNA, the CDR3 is TGTGCCAGCACCAATGAGGGACAGAACTACGAGCAGTACTTC. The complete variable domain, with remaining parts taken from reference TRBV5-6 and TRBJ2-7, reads DAGVTQSPTHLIKTRGQQVTLRCSPKSGHDTVSWYQQALGQGPQFIFQYYEEEERQRGNFPDRFSGHQFPNYSSELNVNALLLGDSALYLCASTNEGQNYEQYFGPGTRLTVT.

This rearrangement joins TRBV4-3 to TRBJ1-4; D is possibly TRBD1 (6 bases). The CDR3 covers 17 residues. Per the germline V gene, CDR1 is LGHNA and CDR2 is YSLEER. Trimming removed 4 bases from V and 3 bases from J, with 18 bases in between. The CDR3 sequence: CASSPRGQKMANEKLFF. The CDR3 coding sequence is TGCGCCAGCAGCCCCCGTGGACAGAAGATGGCTAATGAAAAACTGTTTTTT.

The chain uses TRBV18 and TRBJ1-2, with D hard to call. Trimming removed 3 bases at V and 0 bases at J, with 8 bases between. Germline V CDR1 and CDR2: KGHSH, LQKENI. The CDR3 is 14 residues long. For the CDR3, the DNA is TGTGCCAGCTCACCGACGGGGTCTAACTATGGCTACACCTTC. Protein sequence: CASSPTGSNYGYTF.

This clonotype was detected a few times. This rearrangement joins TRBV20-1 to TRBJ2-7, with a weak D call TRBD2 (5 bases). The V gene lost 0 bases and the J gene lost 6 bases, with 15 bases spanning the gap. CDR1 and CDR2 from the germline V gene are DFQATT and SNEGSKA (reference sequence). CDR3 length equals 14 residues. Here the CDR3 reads CSARDAGGASEQYF. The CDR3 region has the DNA TGCAGTGCTAGAGATGCGGGTGGAGCTTCCGAGCAGTACTTC.

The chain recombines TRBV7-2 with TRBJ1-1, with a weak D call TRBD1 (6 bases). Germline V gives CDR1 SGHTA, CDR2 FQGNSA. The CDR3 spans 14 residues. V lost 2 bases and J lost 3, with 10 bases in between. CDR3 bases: TGTGCCAGCAGCTTACGACAGGCCTACACTGAAGCTTTCTTT. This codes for CASSLRQAYTEAFF.

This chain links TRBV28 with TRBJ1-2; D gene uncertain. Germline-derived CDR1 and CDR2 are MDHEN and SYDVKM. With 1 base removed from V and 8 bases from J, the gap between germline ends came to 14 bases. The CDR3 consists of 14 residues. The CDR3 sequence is CASSLSGLPGGYTF. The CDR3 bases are TGTGCCAGCAGTTTATCGGGTCTCCCTGGAGGCTACACCTTC.

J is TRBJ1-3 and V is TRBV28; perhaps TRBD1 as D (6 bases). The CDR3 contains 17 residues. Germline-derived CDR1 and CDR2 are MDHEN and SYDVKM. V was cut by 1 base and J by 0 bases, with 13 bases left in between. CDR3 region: CASSLFTGTPSGNTIYF. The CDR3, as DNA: TGTGCCAGCAGTTTATTCACAGGGACCCCCTCTGGAAACACCATATATTTT. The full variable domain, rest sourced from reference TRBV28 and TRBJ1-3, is DVKVTQSSRYLVKRTGEKVFLECVQDMDHENMFWYRQDPGLGLRLIYFSYDVKMKEKGDIPEGYSVSREKKERFSLILESASTNQTSMYLCASSLFTGTPSGNTIYFGEGSWLTVV.

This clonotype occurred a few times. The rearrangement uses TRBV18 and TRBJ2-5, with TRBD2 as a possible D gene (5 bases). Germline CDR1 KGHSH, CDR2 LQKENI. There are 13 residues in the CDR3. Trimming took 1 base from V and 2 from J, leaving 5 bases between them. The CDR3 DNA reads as TGTGCCAGCTCACCACGACTACAAGAGACCCAGTACTTC. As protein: CASSPRLQETQYF.

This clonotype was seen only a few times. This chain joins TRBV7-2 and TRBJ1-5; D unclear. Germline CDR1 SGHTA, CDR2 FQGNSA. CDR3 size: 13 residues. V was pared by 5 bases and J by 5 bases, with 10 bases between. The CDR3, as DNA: TGTGCCAGCAGCCCGCGTCAGGATCAGCCCCAGCATTTT. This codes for CASSPRQDQPQHF.

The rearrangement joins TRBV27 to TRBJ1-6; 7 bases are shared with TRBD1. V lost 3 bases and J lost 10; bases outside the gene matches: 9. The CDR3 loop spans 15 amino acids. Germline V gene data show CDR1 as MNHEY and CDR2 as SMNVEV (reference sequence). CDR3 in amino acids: CASSFLTGSGSPLHF. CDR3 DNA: TGTGCCAGCAGTTTCCTGACAGGGTCAGGATCACCCCTCCACTTT.

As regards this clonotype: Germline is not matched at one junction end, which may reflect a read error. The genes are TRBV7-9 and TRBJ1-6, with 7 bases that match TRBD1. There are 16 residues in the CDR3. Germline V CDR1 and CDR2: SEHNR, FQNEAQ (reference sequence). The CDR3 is CASSLRDRDHNSPFHF. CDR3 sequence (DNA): TGTGCCAGCAGCTTACGAGACAGGGACCATAATTCACCCTTCCACTTT.